This TCR beta chain was identified in a study of CD8+ T cells in alopecia areata. Study-wide background: For the treated group, dosing was oral tofacitinib at 5 to 10 mg twice daily.

The V gene lost 7 bases and the J gene lost 4 bases, with 15 bases spanning the gap. Germline CDR1 and CDR2: MNHEY and SVGAGI. The CDR3 sequence is 14 residues long. Sequencing relied on a cDNA template that was reverse transcribed from extracted RNA. Only in-frame clones appear in the TCRdb table, and some are missing; sequencing was by immunoSEQ multiplex PCR. Found here are under 110,000 clones, 60% of them singletons; the top ten hold 16%. Note on this clone: The antigen is undetermined.

The treatment is: oral pan-JAK inhibitor, 5-10 mg twice daily. Study outcomes and limitations: Whereas mice showed it more clearly, TCR sharing across patients was murkier, possibly because of HLA. Amid tofacitinib therapy, many expanded lesional clones stayed present in scalp and blood.

The clonotype was recovered from a human donor with alopecia areata. V and J are TRBV6-5 and TRBJ2-3, with D possibly matching TRBD2 (5 bases). The sequences come from CD8+ T cells sorted from blood, collected between weeks 55 and 70, from a patient treated with tofacitinib. The DNA of the CDR3 is TGTGCCAGCACTTCCGGGCGTAGCGCAGATACGCAGTATTTT. Protein sequence: CASTSGRSADTQYF.